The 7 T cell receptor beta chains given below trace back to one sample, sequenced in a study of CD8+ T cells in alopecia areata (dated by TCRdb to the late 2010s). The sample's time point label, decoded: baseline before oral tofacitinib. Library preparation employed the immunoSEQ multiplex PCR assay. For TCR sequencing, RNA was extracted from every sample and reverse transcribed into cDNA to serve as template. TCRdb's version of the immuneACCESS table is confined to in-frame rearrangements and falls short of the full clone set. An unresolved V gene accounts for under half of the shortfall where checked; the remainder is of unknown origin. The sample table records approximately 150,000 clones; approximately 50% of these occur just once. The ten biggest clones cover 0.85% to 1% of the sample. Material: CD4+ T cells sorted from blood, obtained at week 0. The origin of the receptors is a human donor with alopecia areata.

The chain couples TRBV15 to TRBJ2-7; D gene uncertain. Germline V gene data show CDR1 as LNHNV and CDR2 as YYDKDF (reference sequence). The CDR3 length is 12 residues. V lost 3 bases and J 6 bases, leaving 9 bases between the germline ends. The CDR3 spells CATSRAAGEQYF. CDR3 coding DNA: TGTGCCACCAGCAGGGCCGCTGGCGAGCAGTACTTC.

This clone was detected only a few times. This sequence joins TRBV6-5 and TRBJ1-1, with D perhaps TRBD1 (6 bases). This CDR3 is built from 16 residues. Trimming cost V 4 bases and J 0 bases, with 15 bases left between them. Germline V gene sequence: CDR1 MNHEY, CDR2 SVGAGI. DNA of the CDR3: TGTGCCAGCAGTTCCCGACAGGTGAAAATGAACACTGAAGCTTTCTTT. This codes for CASSSRQVKMNTEAFF.

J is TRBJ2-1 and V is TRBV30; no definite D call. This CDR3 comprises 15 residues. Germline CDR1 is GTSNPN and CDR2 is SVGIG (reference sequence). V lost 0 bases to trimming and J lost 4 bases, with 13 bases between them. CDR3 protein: CAWSVGVMGYNEQFF. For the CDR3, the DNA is TGTGCCTGGAGTGTAGGCGTTATGGGTTACAATGAGCAGTTCTTC. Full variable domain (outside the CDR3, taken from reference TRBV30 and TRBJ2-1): SQTIHQWPATLVQPVGSPLSLECTVEGTSNPNLYWYRQAAGRGLQLLFYSVGIGQISSEVPQNLSASRPQDRQFILSSKKLLLSDSGFYLCAWSVGVMGYNEQFFGPGTRLTVL.

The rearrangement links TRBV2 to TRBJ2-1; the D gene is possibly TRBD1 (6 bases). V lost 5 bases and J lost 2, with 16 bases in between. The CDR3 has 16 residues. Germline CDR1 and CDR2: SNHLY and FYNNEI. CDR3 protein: CASSPRGSQTYNEQFF. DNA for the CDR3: TGTGCCAGCAGTCCCAGGGGTTCCCAAACCTACAATGAGCAGTTCTTC.

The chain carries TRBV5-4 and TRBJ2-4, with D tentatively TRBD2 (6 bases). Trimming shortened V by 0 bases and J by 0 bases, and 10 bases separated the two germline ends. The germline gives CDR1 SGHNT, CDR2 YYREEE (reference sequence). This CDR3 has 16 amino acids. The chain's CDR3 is CASSLDGGLAKNIQYF. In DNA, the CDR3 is TGTGCCAGCAGCTTGGACGGGGGACTAGCCAAAAACATTCAGTACTTC.

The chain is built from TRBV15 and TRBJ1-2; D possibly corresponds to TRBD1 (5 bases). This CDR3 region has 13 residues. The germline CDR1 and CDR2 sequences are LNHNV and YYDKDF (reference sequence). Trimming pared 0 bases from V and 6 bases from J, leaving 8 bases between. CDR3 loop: CATSRDRDDGYTF. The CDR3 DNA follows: TGTGCCACCAGCAGAGACAGGGACGATGGCTACACCTTC.

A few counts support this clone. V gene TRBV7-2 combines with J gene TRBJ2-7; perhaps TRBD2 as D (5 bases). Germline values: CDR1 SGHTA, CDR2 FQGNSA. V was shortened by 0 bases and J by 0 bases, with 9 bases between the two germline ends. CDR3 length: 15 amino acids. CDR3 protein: CASSLAGVNSYEQYF. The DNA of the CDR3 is TGTGCCAGCAGCTTAGCCGGGGTTAACTCCTACGAGCAGTACTTC.